This T cell receptor (beta chain) derives from a study of T cells after yellow fever vaccination. Study-wide background: SMART-Seq v4 Ultra Low Input served to prepare low-cell-number fractions.

5'RACE template switching produced TCR cDNA carrying a universal primer site and UMIs. TCRdb itself ran the 5' RACE reads through MiXCR, one entry per CDR3 protein. The data hold approximately 300,000 distinct CDR3 sequences, with about 10% observed a single time. Germline trimming cut 2 bases from V and 6 bases from J; bases unmatched to any gene: 20. The CDR3 has 21 residues. CDR1 is MGHRA, CDR2 YSYEKL, per germline. The sequence derives from a man younger than 35 who received the YFV17D yellow fever vaccine. Sequencing used CD4+ T cells sorted from PBMCs, obtained 45 days after the yellow fever booster vaccination. The chain recombines TRBV4-1 with TRBJ2-2; 11 bases line up with TRBD1. The CDR3 nucleotides read TGCGCCAGCAGCCAACACCCCGGGAGGGACAGGGGGAGCCTAAGGCCCGGGGAGCTGTTTTTT. It specifies CASSQHPGRDRGSLRPGELFF.